This record covers a single T cell receptor beta chain. Per the germline V gene, CDR1 is SNHLY and CDR2 is FYNNEI. The CDR3 has 12 amino acids. Trimming left V 8 bases short and J 0 bases short, with 8 bases between. The data belong to a study of blood T cell repertoires in COVID-19. Libraries were prepared by immunoSEQ multiplex PCR; TCRdb keeps only in-frame clonotypes and omits some of them. The sample contains roughly 400,000 clones, 90% of which appear only once. This chain uses TRBV2 with TRBJ2-7; perhaps TRBD1 as D (6 bases). The origin of this receptor is a man between 18 and 35 years old who had recovered from COVID-19. The sequenced material came from PBMCs or T cells enriched from blood (not recorded which). This CDR3 is CASADSSYEQYF. Here the CDR3 DNA reads TGTGCCAGCGCGGACAGCTCCTACGAGCAGTACTTC.